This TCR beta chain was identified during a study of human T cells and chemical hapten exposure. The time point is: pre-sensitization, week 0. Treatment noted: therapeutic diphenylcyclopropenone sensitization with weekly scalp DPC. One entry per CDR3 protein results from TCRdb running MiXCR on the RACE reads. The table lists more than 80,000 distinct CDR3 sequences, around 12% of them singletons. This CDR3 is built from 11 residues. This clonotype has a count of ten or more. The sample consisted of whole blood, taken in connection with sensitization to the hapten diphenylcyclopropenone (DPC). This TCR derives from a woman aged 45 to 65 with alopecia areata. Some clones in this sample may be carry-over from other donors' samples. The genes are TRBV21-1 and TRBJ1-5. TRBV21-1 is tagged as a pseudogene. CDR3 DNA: TGTGCCTCAACCCCGAGGGAGCCCCAGCATTTT. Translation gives CASTPREPQHF.